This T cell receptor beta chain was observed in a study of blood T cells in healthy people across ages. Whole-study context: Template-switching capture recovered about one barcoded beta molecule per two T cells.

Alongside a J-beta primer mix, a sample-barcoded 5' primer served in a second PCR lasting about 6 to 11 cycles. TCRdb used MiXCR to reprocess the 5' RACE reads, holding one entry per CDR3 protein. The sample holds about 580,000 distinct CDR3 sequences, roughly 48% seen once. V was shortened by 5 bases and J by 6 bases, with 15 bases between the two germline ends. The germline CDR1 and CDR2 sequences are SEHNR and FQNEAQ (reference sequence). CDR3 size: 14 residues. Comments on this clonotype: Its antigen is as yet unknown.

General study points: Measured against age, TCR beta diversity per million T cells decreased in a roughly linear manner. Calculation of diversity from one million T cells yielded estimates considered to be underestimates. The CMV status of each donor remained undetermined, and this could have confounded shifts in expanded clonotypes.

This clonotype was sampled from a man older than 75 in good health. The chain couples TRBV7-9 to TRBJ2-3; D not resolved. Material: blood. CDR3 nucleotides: TGTGCCAGCAGCGTCGTCCAGCCAGATGATACGCAGTATTTT. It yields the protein CASSVVQPDDTQYF.